These 3 T cell receptor beta chains were sequenced from one sample in a study of identical twins. MiXCR was run by TCRdb on the 5' RACE reads, yielding one entry per CDR3 protein. The sample includes roughly 1,500,000 distinct CDR3 sequences, about 32% of them seen just once. Input material: cord blood. The receptors were sampled from a newborn girl in good health.

The chain links TRBV12-3 or TRBV12-4 to TRBJ2-5, with TRBD2 matching over 12 bases. CDR3 size: 15 residues. Losses at the gene ends were 3 bases for V and 11 bases for J; bases not matched to a gene: 10. The CDR3 spells CASSFGLAGRNEQYF. CDR3 sequence (DNA): TGTGCCAGCAGTTTCGGACTAGCGGGACGGAATGAGCAGTACTTC.

As for this clonotype: The junction shows a germline mismatch at one end, possibly a read error. The rearrangement links TRBV12-3 or TRBV12-4 to TRBJ2-7; D might be TRBD1 or TRBD2, each matching 5 bases. This CDR3 spans 14 amino acids. This CDR3 reads CASSPWDLAYVQYF. In DNA, the CDR3 is TGTGCCAGCAGTCCATGGGACCTAGCCTACGTGCAGTACTTC.

This clonotype occurred a few times. The CDR3 loop reads CSATGPPSTDTQYF. CDR3 nucleotide sequence: TGCAGTGCTACGGGACCTCCTAGCACAGATACGCAGTATTTT. This chain connects TRBV20-1 to TRBJ2-3; D might be TRBD1 or TRBD2, each matching 5 bases. V lost 4 bases and J lost 0, with 11 bases in between. The CDR3 extends over 14 amino acids. From germline, CDR1 is DFQATT and CDR2 SNEGSKA (reference sequence).